The rows below give T cell receptor beta chains drawn from one sample of a study of OX40 agonist ivuxolimab in advanced cancers. Sequencing was performed with immunoSEQ multiplex PCR; in TCRdb, only in-frame clones are kept and a portion is missing. The data contain some 70,000 clones, about 84% of them singletons. The sequencing here drew on CD4+ or CD8+ T cells sorted from blood, taken in a trial of the OX40 agonist ivuxolimab. Source of these receptors: an adult with an advanced solid tumor such as melanoma, head and neck, liver or kidney cancer. Each CDR3 is given with its conserved first and last residue. A D gene is named only where the DNA matches it firmly. The size field is filled for only some rows; it gives once, few, many or a size class.

j_call clone_size d_call v_call cdr3_aa cdr3_nt
TRBJ2-7 - - TRBV4-1 CASSQVEGQGQYF TGCGCCAGCAGCCAAGTGGAGGGACAAGGGCAGTACTTC
TRBJ2-3 - TRBD1 TRBV5-6 CASSSYRGRRTDTQYF TGTGCCAGCAGCTCGTACAGGGGGCGCCGCACAGATACGCAGTATTTT
TRBJ2-7 - - TRBV28 CASSLPGLWGYEQYF TGTGCCAGCAGTCTACCGGGATTATGGGGGTACGAGCAGTACTTC
TRBJ2-3 - TRBD2 TRBV4-1 CASSPIAGARLATQYF TGCGCCAGCAGCCCTATAGCGGGGGCCAGGCTTGCTACGCAGTATTTT
TRBJ2-3 - - TRBV10-1 CASSEQGRGARTDTQYF TGCGCCAGCAGTGAGCAGGGGAGGGGGGCTCGGACAGATACGCAGTATTTT
TRBJ2-5 - - TRBV7-7 CASSLGGLRETQYF TGTGCCAGCAGCCTTGGTGGCCTAAGAGAGACCCAGTACTTC
TRBJ1-2 few - TRBV2 CASSEASQSGYTF TGTGCCAGCAGTGAAGCGAGTCAGTCTGGCTACACCTTT
TRBJ2-3 - TRBD1 TRBV7-6 CASSPGAGGITDTQYF TGTGCCAGCAGCCCCGGGGCAGGGGGCATCACAGATACGCAGTATTTT
TRBJ2-5 - TRBD2 TRBV9 CASSVVPTSGETQYF TGTGCCAGCAGCGTAGTACCGACTAGCGGGGAGACCCAGTACTTC
TRBJ2-3 - TRBD2 TRBV5-4 CASSRGGADLTDTQYF TGTGCCAGCAGTCGCGGGGGGGCGGATCTCACAGATACGCAGTATTTT
TRBJ1-2 - - TRBV12-5 CASGLGGYYGYTF TGTGCTAGTGGTTTGGGGGGGTACTATGGCTACACCTTC
TRBJ1-2 - TRBD1 TRBV28 CASSTTGGDYGYTF TGTGCCAGCAGTACGACAGGGGGCGACTATGGCTACACCTTC
TRBJ2-3 - - TRBV28 CASSLPSTDTQYF TGTGCCAGCAGTTTGCCGAGCACAGATACGCAGTATTTT
TRBJ1-3 - TRBD1 TRBV6-1 CASSATGGGGNTIYF TGTGCCAGCAGCGCCACAGGGGGGGGAGGAAACACCATATATTTT
TRBJ2-1 once - TRBV5-6 CASSLVIYNEQFF TGTGCCAGCAGCTTGGTCATATACAATGAGCAGTTCTTC
TRBJ2-3 - - TRBV7-9 CASGSTDTQYF TGTGCCAGCGGGTCCACAGATACGCAGTATTTT
TRBJ2-2 - - TRBV7-8 CASSLGASVNTGELFF TGTGCCAGCAGCTTAGGGGCTAGCGTGAACACCGGGGAGCTGTTTTTT
TRBJ1-1 - - TRBV7-9 CASSFVSGAIIMNTEAFF TGTGCCAGCAGCTTTGTTTCAGGGGCCATTATCATGAACACTGAAGCTTTCTTT
TRBJ2-5 - TRBD2 TRBV10-3 CATRGTSGGQETQYF TGTGCCACCCGCGGGACTAGCGGGGGTCAAGAGACCCAGTACTTC
TRBJ2-7 - TRBD1 TRBV5-4 CASSPAGQGSYEQYF TGTGCCAGCAGTCCGGCCGGACAGGGATCCTACGAGCAGTACTTC
TRBJ2-3 - - TRBV5-8 CASSLGTPTDTQYF TGTGCCAGCAGCTTAGGGACACCCACAGATACGCAGTATTTT
TRBJ2-7 few TRBD1 TRBV23-1 CASTQTGGYEQYF TGCGCCAGCACTCAGACAGGGGGATACGAGCAGTACTTC
TRBJ1-4 - - TRBV6-6 CASSSSTEGEKLFF TGTGCCAGCAGTTCCTCTACAGAGGGTGAAAAACTGTTTTTT
TRBJ2-7 once TRBD2 TRBV29-1 CSVAPRTSGAREQYF TGCAGCGTTGCCCCCAGGACTAGCGGGGCTAGGGAGCAGTACTTC
TRBJ1-4 - TRBD1 TRBV6-6 CASSYSGQGADEKLFF TGTGCCAGCAGTTACAGTGGACAGGGTGCAGATGAAAAACTGTTTTTT
TRBJ2-3 - - TRBV14 CASSLAGTDTQYF TGTGCCAGCAGCCTCGCAGGTACAGATACGCAGTATTTT
TRBJ1-1 - - TRBV9 CASNPQLAEAFF TGTGCCAGCAACCCACAGCTCGCTGAAGCTTTCTTT
TRBJ2-7 - - TRBV18 CASSLNRDGKNEQYF TGTGCCAGCTCACTCAACAGGGACGGGAAAAACGAGCAGTACTTC
TRBJ2-4 - - TRBV6-5 CASRDSSWAKNIQYF TGTGCCAGCAGGGACAGTAGTTGGGCCAAAAACATTCAGTACTTC
TRBJ2-5 - - TRBV5-1 CASMQGLAVETQYF TGCGCCAGCATGCAGGGGTTGGCGGTTGAGACCCAGTACTTC
TRBJ2-6 once TRBD1 TRBV4-2 CASSQTDRGISSGANVLTF TGTGCCAGCAGCCAAACCGACAGGGGGATAAGCTCTGGGGCCAACGTCCTGACTTTC
TRBJ2-3 - - TRBV9 CASSVGLLEDVPVDTQYF -
TRBJ1-1 - - TRBV5-1 CASSFGGNTEAFF TGCGCCAGCAGCTTTGGAGGGAACACTGAAGCTTTCTTT
TRBJ2-5 once TRBD1 TRBV7-9 CASARDRALFYF TGTGCCAGTGCTCGGGACAGGGCCTTGTTTTACTTC
TRBJ1-1 - - TRBV5-1 CASSSPGGTEAFF TGCGCCAGCAGCTCCCCGGGGGGTACTGAAGCTTTCTTT
TRBJ1-2 - TRBD1 TRBV2 CASRTGLDYGYTF TGTGCCAGCAGGACAGGGTTGGACTATGGCTACACCTTC
TRBJ2-2 - TRBD2 TRBV5-1 CASSIGLAGNTGELFF TGCGCCAGCAGCATAGGACTAGCGGGGAACACCGGGGAGCTGTTTTTT
TRBJ2-1 few - TRBV2 CASAGGVSFVNEQFF TGTGCCAGCGCCGGGGGTGTTAGTTTTGTCAATGAGCAGTTCTTC
TRBJ2-3 - - TRBV5-4 CASSLAGTLTDTQYF TGTGCCAGCAGCTTGGCGGGCACTCTTACAGATACGCAGTATTTT
TRBJ2-1 - TRBD2 TRBV7-3 CASSLGLAGGEQFF TGTGCCAGCAGCTTAGGTCTAGCGGGCGGTGAGCAGTTCTTC
TRBJ1-1 - - TRBV7-9 CASSLVGGGGTEAFF TGTGCCAGCAGCTTAGTGGGAGGGGGTGGAACTGAAGCTTTCTTT
TRBJ2-1 - TRBD2 TRBV10-3 CAMGGLAGAEQFF TGTGCCATGGGGGGACTAGCGGGAGCTGAGCAGTTCTTC
TRBJ2-5 - - TRBV5-1 CASSDQETQYF TGCGCCAGCAGCGACCAAGAGACCCAGTACTTC